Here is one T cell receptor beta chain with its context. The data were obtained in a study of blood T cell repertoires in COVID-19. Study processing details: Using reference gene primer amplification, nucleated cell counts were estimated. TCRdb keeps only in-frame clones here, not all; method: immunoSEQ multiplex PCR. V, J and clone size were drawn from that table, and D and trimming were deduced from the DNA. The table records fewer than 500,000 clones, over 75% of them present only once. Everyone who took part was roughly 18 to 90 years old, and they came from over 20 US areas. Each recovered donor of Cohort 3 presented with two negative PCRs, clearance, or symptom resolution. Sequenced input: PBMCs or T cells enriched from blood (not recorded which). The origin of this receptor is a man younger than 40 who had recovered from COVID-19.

This chain's CDR3 is CASHLNGGDTEAFF. CDR3 in DNA: TGTGCCAGCCACCTTAATGGGGGCGACACTGAAGCTTTCTTT. V gene TRBV11-2 combines with J gene TRBJ1-1, with D tentatively TRBD1 (6 bases). The CDR3 totals 14 residues. Trimming removed 8 bases from V and 3 bases from J, with 16 bases in between. The germline CDR1 and CDR2 sequences are SGHAT and FQNNGV.